This TCR beta chain appears in the sequencing data of a study of technical replicates of blood from a handful of donors. The protocol was immunoSEQ multiplex PCR, while the TCRdb copy is restricted to in-frame clones and leaves out a portion. The sample gives over 10,000 clones, approximately 95% of which show up once; approximately 8% is in the top ten. J gave up 4 bases and V 6 bases, and 6 bases lay outside the gene matches. The CDR3 is 14 amino acids. Germline V gene sequence: CDR1 SNHLY, CDR2 FYNNEI. The clonotype comes from a human donor in good health. The sample comprised PBMCs. The V gene is TRBV2, the J gene TRBJ1-5; 7 bases map to TRBD1. DNA of the CDR3: TGTGCCAGCAGGGGCCAGGGGGATAATCAGCCCCAGCATTTT. This translates into CASRGQGDNQPQHF.